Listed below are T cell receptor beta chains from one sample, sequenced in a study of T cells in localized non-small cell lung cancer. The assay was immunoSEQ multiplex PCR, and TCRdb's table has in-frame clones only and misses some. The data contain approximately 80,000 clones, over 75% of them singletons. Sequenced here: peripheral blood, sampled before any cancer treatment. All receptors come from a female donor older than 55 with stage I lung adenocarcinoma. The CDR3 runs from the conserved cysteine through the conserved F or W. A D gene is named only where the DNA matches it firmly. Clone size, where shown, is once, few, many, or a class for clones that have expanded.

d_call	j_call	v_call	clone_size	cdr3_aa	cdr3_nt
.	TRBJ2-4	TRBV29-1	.	CSVDPGNIQYF	TGCAGCGTTGACCCGGGAAACATTCAGTACTTC
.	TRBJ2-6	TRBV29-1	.	CSVAVSGANVLTF	TGCAGCGTTGCAGTCTCTGGGGCCAACGTCCTGACTTTC
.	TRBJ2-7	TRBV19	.	CASSFVGAGREQYF	TGTGCCAGTAGTTTTGTTGGAGCAGGGCGCGAGCAGTACTTC
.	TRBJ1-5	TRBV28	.	CASRPSNRGQPQHF	TGTGCCAGCAGACCGTCCAATAGGGGTCAGCCCCAGCATTTT
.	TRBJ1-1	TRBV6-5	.	CASRDDTEAFF	TGTGCCAGCAGAGACGACACTGAAGCTTTCTTT
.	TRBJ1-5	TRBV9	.	CASSADSNRNQPQHF	TGTGCCAGCAGCGCAGACAGTAATCGCAATCAGCCCCAGCATTTT
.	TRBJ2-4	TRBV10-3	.	CAISDYNPTGPSGNIQYF	TGTGCCATCAGTGACTACAACCCGACGGGTCCAAGTGGCAACATTCAGTACTTC
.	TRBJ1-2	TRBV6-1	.	CASSEGAGDYGYTF	TGTGCCAGCAGTGAAGGGGCAGGAGACTATGGCTACACCTTC
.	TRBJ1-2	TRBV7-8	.	CASSLGGSSFGYTF	TGTGCCAGCAGCTTAGGCGGATCTTCTTTTGGCTACACCTTC
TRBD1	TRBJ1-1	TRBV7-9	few	CASSLGTGEGSEAFF	TGTGCCAGCAGCTTAGGGACAGGGGAGGGCTCTGAAGCTTTCTTT
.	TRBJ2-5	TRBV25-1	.	CASSEFGGGLQETQYF	TGTGCCAGCAGTGAATTCGGTGGGGGATTACAAGAGACCCAGTACTTC
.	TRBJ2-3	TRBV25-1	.	CASSSSYASDSTDTQYF	TGTGCCAGCAGTTCCTCCTATGCTAGCGACAGCACAGATACGCAGTATTTT
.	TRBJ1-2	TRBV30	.	CAWTGGGIFHGYTF	TGTGCCTGGACGGGAGGGGGTATCTTTCATGGCTACACCTTC
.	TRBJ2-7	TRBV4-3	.	CASSQGVLYEQYF	TGCGCCAGCAGCCAAGGGGTCCTCTACGAGCAGTACTTC
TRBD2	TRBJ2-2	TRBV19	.	CASSIWELASVNTGELFF	TGTGCCAGTAGTATTTGGGAACTAGCGTCCGTGAACACCGGGGAGCTGTTTTTT
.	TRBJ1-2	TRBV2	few	CASSDLGFYGYTF	TGTGCCAGCAGTGATCTAGGATTCTATGGCTACACCTTC
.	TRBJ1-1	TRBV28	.	CASLRGPVGTANTEAFF	TGTGCCAGCCTACGCGGCCCAGTTGGTACGGCGAACACTGAAGCTTTCTTT
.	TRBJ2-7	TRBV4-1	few	CASSRAVGEQYF	TGCGCCAGCAGCCGAGCGGTAGGCGAGCAGTACTTC
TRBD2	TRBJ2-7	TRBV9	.	CASSVGPGGVYEQYF	TGTGCCAGCAGCGTAGGACCGGGAGGGGTCTACGAGCAGTACTTC
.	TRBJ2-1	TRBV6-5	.	CASSLSNPNNEQFF	TGTGCCAGCAGCCTATCCAACCCGAACAATGAGCAGTTCTTC
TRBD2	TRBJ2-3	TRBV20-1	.	CSARAGTRGNF	TGCAGTGCTAGAGCTGGGACTAGAGGGAATTTT
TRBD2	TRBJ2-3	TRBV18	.	CASSPGTSGSKDTQYF	TGTGCCAGCTCTCCGGGGACTAGCGGGAGTAAGGATACGCAGTATTTT
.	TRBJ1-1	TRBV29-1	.	CSVLKGPRAFF	TGCAGCGTCTTGAAGGGCCCGAGGGCTTTCTTT
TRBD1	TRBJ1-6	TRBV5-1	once	CASRQGAVNSPLHF	TGCGCCAGCAGACAGGGGGCTGTAAATTCACCCCTCCACTTT
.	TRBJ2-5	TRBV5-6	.	CASSLAVSPEHRQETQYF	TGTGCCAGCAGCTTGGCTGTTTCTCCGGAACATCGGCAAGAGACCCAGTACTTC
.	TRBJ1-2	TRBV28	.	CATARKNYGYTF	TGTGCCACCGCCAGGAAGAACTATGGCTACACCTTC
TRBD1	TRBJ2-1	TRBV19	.	CASSPTGGAYNEQFF	TGTGCCAGTAGTCCGACAGGGGGCGCTTACAATGAGCAGTTCTTC
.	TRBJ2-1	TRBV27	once	CASSPLRSSNEQFF	TGTGCCAGCAGCCCCCTGAGATCCTCCAATGAGCAGTTCTTC
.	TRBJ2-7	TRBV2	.	CASSAQIISYEQYF	TGTGCCAGCAGTGCCCAGATAATCTCCTACGAGCAGTACTTC
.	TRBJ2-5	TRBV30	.	CAWSTQQRETQYF	TGTGCCTGGAGTACTCAGCAACGAGAGACCCAGTACTTC
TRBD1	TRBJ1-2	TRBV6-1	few	CASRREGQGVYGYTF	TGTGCCAGCAGAAGGGAGGGACAGGGGGTATATGGCTACACCTTC
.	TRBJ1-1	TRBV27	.	CASMDWRGVAAFF	TGTGCCAGCATGGACTGGCGAGGGGTGGCAGCTTTCTTT
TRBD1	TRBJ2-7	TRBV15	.	CATSRDRDRSYEQYF	TGTGCCACCAGCAGAGACCGGGACAGGTCCTACGAGCAGTACTTC